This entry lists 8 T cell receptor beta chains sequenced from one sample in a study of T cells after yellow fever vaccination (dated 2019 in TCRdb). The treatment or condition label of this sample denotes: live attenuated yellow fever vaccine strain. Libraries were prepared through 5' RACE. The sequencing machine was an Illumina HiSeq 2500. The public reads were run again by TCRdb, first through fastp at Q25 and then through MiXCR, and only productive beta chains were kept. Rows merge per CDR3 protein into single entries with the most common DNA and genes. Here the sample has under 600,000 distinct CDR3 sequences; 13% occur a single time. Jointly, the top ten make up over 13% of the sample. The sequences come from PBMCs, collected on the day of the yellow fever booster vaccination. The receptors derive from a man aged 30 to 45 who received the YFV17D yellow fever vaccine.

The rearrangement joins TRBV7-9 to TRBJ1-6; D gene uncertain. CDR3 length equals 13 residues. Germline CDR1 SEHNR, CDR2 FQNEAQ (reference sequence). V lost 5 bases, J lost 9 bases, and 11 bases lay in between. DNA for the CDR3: TGTGCCAGCAGCCCCGGACTGGCTTCACCCCTCCACTTT. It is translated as CASSPGLASPLHF.

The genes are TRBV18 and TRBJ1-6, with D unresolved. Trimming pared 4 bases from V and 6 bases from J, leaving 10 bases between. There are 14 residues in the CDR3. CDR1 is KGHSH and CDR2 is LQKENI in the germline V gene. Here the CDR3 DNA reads TGTGCCAGCTCACAACAGAGCCTTAATTCACCCCTCCACTTT. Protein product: CASSQQSLNSPLHF.

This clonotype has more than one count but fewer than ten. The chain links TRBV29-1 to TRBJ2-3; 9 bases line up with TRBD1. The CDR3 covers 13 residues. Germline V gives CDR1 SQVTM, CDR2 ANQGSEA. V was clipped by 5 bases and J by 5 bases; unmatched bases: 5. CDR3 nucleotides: TGCAGCGTTACGGACAGGGGTGGAGATACGCAGTATTTT. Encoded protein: CSVTDRGGDTQYF.

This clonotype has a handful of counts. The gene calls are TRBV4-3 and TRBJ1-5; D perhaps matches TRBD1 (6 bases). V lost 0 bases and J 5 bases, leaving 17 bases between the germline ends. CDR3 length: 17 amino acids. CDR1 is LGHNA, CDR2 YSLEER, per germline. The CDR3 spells CASSQDYPGRGDQPQHF. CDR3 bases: TGCGCCAGCAGCCAAGATTATCCCGGCAGGGGAGATCAGCCCCAGCATTTT.

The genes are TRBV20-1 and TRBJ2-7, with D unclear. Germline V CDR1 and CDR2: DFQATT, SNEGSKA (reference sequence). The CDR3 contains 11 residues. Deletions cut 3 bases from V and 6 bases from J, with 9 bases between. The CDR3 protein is CSASAFGEQYF. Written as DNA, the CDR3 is TGCAGTGCTAGCGCCTTTGGCGAGCAGTACTTC.

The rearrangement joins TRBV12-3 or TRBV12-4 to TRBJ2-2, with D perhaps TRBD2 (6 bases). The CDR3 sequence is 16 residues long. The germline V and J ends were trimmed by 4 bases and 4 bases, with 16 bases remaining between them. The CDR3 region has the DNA TGTGCCAGCAGTTCCCCCACCCGAGCGGGCACCGGGGAGCTGTTTTTT. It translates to CASSSPTRAGTGELFF.

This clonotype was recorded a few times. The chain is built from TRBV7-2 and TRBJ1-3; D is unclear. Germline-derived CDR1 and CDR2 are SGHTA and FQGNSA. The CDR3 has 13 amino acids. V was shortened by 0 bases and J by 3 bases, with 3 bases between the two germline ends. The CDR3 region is CASSLAFGNTIYF. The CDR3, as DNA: TGTGCCAGCAGCTTAGCCTTTGGAAACACCATATATTTT.

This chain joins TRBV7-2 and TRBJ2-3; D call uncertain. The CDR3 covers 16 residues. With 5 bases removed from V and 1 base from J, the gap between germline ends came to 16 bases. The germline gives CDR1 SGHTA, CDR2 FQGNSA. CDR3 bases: TGTGCCAGCAGCCGCCAGGTGGACCGGGGCACAGATACGCAGTATTTT. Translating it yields CASSRQVDRGTDTQYF.